This entry is about one T cell receptor (beta chain). Profiling relied on immunoSEQ multiplex PCR, and the TCRdb table lists in-frame clones only, not all of them. The data contain tens of thousands of clones, 76% of them seen just once; the ten biggest clones take up around 2.8%. These data originate in a study of radiotherapy plus CTLA-4 blockade in lung cancer. Germline V gene sequence: CDR1 GTSNPN, CDR2 SVGIG (reference sequence). Trimming left V 6 bases short and J 4 bases short, with 12 bases between. The CDR3 extends over 12 amino acids. J is TRBJ1-1 and V is TRBV30; TRBD1 is a possible D gene (5 bases). The source is a human donor with non-small cell lung cancer who had a complete response to radiotherapy plus ipilimumab. The sample in question was peripheral blood, obtained from a patient treated with radiotherapy plus ipilimumab. CDR3 sequence (DNA): TGTGCCTGCAGGTCAGGGTCCACTGAAGCTTTCTTT. Its translation is CACRSGSTEAFF.